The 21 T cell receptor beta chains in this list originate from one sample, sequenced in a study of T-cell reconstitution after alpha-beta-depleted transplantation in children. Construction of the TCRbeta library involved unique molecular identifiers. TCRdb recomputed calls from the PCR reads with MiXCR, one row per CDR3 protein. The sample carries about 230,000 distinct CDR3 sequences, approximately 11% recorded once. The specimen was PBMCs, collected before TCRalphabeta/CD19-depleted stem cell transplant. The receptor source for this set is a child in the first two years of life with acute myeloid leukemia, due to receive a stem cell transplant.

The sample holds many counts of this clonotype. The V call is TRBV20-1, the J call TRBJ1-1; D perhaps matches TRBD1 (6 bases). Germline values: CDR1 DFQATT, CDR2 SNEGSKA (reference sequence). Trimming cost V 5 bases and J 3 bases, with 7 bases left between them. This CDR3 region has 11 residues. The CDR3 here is CSAPGDTEAFF. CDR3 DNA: TGCAGTGCTCCAGGGGACACTGAAGCTTTCTTT.

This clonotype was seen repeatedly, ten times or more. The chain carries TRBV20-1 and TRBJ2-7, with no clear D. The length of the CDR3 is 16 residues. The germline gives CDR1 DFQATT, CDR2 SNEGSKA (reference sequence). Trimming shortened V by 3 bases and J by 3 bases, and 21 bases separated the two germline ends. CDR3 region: CSASPLIRTLYYEQYF. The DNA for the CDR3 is TGCAGTGCTAGCCCGCTGATCCGTACCCTGTACTACGAGCAGTACTTC.

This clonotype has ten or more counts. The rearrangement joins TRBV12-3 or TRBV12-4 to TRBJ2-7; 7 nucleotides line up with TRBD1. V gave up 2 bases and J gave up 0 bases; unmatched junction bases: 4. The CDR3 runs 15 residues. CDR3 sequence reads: CASSLTDRSSYEQYF. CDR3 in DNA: TGTGCCAGCAGTTTAACGGACAGGAGCTCCTACGAGCAGTACTTC.

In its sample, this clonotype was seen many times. The DNA of the CDR3 is TGCGCCAGCAGATCCACTGAAGCTTTCTTT. Translated, it gives CASRSTEAFF. The chain carries TRBV5-1 and TRBJ1-1; D unresolved. Germline V lookup: CDR1 SGHRS, CDR2 YFSETQ. V lost 5 bases to trimming and J lost 4 bases, with 3 bases between them. This CDR3 region has 10 residues. Drawing the rest from reference TRBV5-1 and TRBJ1-1, the complete variable domain is KAGVTQTPRYLIKTRGQQVTLSCSPISGHRSVSWYQQTPGQGLQFLFEYFSETQRNKGNFPGRFSGRQFSNSRSEMNVSTLELGDSALYLCASRSTEAFFGQGTRLTVV.

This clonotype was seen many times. The CDR3 DNA reads as TGCGCCAGCAGCTTAAGAGCGGGAGGGTTCTACGAGCAGTACTTC. Residues: CASSLRAGGFYEQYF. The chain couples TRBV5-1 to TRBJ2-7; 10 bases are shared with TRBD2. The germline V gene encodes CDR1 SGHRS and CDR2 YFSETQ. The junction had 5 bases not matched to a gene; V was cut back by 2 bases and J by 3 bases. The CDR3 extends over 15 amino acids.

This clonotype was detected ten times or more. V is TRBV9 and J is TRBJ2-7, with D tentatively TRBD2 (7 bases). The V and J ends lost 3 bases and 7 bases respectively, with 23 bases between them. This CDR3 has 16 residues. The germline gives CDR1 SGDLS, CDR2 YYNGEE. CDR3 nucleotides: TGTGCCAGCAGCGCGAGGGGGGGGGCCAACTTTAGGGAGCAGTACTTC. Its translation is CASSARGGANFREQYF. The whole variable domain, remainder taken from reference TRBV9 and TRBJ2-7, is DSGVTQTPKHLITATGQRVTLRCSPRSGDLSVYWYQQSLDQGLQFLIQYYNGEERAKGNILERFSAQQFPDLHSELNLSSLELGDSALYFCASSARGGANFREQYFGPGTRLTVT.

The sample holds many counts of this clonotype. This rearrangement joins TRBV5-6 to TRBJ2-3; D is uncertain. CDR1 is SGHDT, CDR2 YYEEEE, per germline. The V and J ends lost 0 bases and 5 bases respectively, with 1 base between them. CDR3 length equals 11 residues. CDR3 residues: CASSLVDTQYF. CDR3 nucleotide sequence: TGTGCCAGCAGCTTGGTAGATACGCAGTATTTT.

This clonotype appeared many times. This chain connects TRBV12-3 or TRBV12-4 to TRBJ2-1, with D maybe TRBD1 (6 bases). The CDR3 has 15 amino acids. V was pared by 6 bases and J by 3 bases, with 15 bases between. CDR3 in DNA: TGTGCCAGCAGCCTACAGGGCGGAAACTACAATGAGCAGTTCTTC. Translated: CASSLQGGNYNEQFF.

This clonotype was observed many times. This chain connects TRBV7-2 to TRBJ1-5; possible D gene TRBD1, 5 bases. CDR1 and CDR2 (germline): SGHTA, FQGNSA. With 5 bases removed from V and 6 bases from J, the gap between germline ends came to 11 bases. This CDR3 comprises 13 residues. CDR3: CASSAGTAQPQHF. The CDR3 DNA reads TGTGCCAGCAGCGCAGGGACGGCTCAGCCCCAGCATTTT.

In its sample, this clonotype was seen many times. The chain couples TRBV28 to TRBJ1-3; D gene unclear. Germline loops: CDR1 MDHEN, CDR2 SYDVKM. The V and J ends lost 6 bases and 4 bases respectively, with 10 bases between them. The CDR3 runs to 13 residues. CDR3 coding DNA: TGTGCCAGCAGCTCGACTTCAGGAAACACCATATATTTT. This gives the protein CASSSTSGNTIYF.

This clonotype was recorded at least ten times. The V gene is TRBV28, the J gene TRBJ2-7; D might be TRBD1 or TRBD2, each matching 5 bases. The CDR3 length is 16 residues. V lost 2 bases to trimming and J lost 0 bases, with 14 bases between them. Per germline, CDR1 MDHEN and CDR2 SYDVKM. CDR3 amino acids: CASSLHLGTSSYEQYF. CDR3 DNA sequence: TGTGCCAGCAGTTTACACCTGGGGACCAGCTCCTACGAGCAGTACTTC.

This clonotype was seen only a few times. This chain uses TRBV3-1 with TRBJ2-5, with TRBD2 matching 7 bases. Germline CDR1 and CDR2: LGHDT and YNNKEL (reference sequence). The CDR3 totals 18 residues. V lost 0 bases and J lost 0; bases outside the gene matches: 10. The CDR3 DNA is TGTGCCAGCAGCCAAGATATCGCGGCTAGCGGCAACCAAGAGACCCAGTACTTC. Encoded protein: CASSQDIAASGNQETQYF.

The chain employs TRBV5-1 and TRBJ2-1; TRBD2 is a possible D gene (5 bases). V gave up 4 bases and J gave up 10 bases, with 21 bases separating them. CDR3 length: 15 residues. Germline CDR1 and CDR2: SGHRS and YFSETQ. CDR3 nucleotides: TGCGCCAGCAGCCTAACTAGAGGGAGTATCAACGAGCAGTTCTTC. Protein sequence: CASSLTRGSINEQFF. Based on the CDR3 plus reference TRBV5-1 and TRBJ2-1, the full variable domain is KAGVTQTPRYLIKTRGQQVTLSCSPISGHRSVSWYQQTPGQGLQFLFEYFSETQRNKGNFPGRFSGRQFSNSRSEMNVSTLELGDSALYLCASSLTRGSINEQFFGPGTRLTVL.

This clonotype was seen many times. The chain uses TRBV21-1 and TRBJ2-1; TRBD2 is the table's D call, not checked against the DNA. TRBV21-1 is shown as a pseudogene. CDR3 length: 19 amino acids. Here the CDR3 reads CASSKVLFRDGGSRDEQFF. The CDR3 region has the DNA TGTGCCAGCAGCAAAGTCCTTTTCCGTGACGGCGGGAGTAGAGATGAGCAGTTCTTC.

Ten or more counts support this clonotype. The CDR3 coding sequence is TGTGCCAGCTCACCTAGTGATGACTCTGGAAACACCATATATTTT. This sequence encodes CASSPSDDSGNTIYF. The gene calls are TRBV18 and TRBJ1-3, with D unclear. V shed 3 bases and J shed 0 bases, with 9 bases lying between them. Germline assignment: CDR1 KGHSH and CDR2 LQKENI. The length of the CDR3 is 15 residues.

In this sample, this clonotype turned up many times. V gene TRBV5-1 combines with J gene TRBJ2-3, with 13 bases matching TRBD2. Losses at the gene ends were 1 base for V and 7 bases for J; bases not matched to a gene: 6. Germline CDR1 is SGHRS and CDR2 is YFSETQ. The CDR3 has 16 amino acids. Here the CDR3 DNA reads TGCGCCAGCAGCTTGACTAGCGGGGGGGCCCCAAATACGCAGTATTTT. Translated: CASSLTSGGAPNTQYF.

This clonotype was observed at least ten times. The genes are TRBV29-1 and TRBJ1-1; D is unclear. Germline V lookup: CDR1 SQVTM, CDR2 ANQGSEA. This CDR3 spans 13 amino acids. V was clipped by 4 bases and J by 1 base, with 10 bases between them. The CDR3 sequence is CSVAEHENTEAFF. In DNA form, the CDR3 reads TGCAGCGTTGCGGAACACGAGAACACTGAAGCTTTCTTT.

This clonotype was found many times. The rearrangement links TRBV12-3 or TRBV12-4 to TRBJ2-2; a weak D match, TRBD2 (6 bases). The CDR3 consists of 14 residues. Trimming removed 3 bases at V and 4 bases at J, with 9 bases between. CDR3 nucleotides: TGTGCCAGCAGTTTGACGGGAGTCACCGGGGAGCTGTTTTTT. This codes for CASSLTGVTGELFF.

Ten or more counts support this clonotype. The CDR3, as DNA: TGTGCCAGCAGTTACTCCCTAGCGGGGGGAAGGGGATACAATGAGCAGTTCTTC. Translating gives CASSYSLAGGRGYNEQFF. The chain couples TRBV6-2 or TRBV6-3 to TRBJ2-1; 11 bases align to TRBD2. The CDR3 runs to 18 residues. Trimming at V came to 0 bases and at J to 4 bases, leaving 8 bases not matched to a gene. Germline-derived CDR1 and CDR2 are MNHEY and SVGEGT.

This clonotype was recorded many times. The CDR3 loop is CASRQPGQDLMKAFF. Here the CDR3 DNA reads TGTGCCAGCAGACAACCGGGACAGGACCTGATGAAAGCTTTCTTT. The chain uses TRBV7-2 and TRBJ1-1, with 8 bases identical to TRBD1. The CDR3 loop spans 15 amino acids. The V segment lost 6 bases and the J segment 9 bases; nucleotides outside the gene matches: 15. Germline V gives CDR1 SGHTA, CDR2 FQGNSA. The entire variable domain, with the rest obtained from reference TRBV7-2 and TRBJ1-1, is as follows: GAGVSQSPSNKVTEKGKDVELRCDPISGHTALYWYRQSLGQGLEFLIYFQGNSAPDKSGLPSDRFSAERTGGSVSTLTIQRTQQEDSAVYLCASRQPGQDLMKAFFGQGTRLTVV.

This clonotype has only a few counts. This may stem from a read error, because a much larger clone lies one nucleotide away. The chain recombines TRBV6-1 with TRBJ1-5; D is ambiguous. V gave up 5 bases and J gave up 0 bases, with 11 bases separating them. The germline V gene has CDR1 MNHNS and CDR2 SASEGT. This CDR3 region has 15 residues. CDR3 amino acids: CASSPTRDSNQPQHF. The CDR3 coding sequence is TGTGCCAGCAGTCCCACAAGGGATAGCAATCAGCCCCAGCATTTT.